The sequence of this T cell receptor (beta chain) was determined in a study of blood T cell repertoires in COVID-19. Study-wide context: Both acute and convalescent COVID-19 samples were obtained from the United States, Italy and Spain. PBMCs, B-cell-depleted T cells, or T cells were the source of the cDNA or gDNA that made up the material.

The CDR3 is made up of 16 amino acids. V lost 6 bases and J 1 base, leaving 16 bases between the germline ends. In the original workflow: Amplification of reference gene primers was used by the study to estimate nucleated cell counts. Measured with immunoSEQ multiplex PCR; TCRdb has only the in-frame clones, and not every one. That table is the source of V, J and clone size, and D and trimming were worked out from the DNA. The sample has approximately 60,000 clones, roughly four fifths seen once. Sample: peripheral blood. The genes are TRBV6-7 and TRBJ2-1, with a possible D match to TRBD1 (5 bases). TRBV6-7 qualifies as an ORF whose function is uncertain. The sequence came from a human donor in a cohort sampled during active COVID-19. For the CDR3, the DNA is TGTGCCAGCAGAACCCAAGGGGATGATTCCTACAATGAGCAGTTCTTC. It codes for CASRTQGDDSYNEQFF.